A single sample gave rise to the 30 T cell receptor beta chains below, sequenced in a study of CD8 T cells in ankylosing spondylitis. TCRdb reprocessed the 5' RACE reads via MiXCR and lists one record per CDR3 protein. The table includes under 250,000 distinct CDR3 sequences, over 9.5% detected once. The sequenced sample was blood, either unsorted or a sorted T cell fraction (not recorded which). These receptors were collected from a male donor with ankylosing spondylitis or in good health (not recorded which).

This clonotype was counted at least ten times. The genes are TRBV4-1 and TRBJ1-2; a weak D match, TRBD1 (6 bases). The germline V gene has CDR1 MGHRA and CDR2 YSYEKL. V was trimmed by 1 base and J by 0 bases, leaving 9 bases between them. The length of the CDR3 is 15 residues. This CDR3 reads CASSQGQVSNYGYTF. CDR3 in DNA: TGCGCCAGCAGCCAAGGACAGGTTTCTAACTATGGCTACACCTTC.

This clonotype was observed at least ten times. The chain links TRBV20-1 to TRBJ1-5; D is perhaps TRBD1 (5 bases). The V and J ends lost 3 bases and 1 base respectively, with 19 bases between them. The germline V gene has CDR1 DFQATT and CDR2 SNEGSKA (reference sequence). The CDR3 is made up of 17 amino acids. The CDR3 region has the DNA TGCAGTGCTAGCACCCTTTGGGGGGGAGGGAGCAATCAGCCCCAGCATTTT. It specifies CSASTLWGGGSNQPQHF.

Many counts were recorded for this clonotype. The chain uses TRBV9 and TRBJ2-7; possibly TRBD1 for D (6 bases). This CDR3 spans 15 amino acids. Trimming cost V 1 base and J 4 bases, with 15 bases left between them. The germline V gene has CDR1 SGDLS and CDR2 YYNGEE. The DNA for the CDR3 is TGTGCCAGCAGCGTACGTTCCGGGACATGGTACGAGCAGTACTTC. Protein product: CASSVRSGTWYEQYF.

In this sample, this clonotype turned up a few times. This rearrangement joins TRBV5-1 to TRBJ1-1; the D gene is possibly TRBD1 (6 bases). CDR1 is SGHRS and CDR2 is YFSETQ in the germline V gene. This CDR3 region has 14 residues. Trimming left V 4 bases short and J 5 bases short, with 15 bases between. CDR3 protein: CASSDTGSTTEAFF. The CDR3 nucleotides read TGCGCCAGCAGCGACACAGGGTCTACAACTGAAGCTTTCTTT.

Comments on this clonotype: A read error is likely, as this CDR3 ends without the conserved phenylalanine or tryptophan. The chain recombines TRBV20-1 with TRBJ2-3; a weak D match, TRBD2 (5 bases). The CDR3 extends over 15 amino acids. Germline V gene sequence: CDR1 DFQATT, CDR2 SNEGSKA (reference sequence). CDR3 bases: TGCAGTACTAGAGATCTGAGGCCCCTTACAGATACGCAGTATTTA. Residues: CSTRDLRPLTDTQYL.

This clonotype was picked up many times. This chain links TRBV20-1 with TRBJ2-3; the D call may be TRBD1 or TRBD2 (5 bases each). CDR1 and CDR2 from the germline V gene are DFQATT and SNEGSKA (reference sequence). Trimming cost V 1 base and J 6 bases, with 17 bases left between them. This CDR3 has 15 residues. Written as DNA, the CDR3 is TGCAGTGCTAGAGTTTTGAGGGGTCTAACGGATACGCAGTATTTT. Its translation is CSARVLRGLTDTQYF.

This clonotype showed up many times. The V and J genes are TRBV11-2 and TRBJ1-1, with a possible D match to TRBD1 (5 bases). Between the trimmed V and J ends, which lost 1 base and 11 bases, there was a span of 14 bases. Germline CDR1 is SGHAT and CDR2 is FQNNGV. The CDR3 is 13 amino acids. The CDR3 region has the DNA TGTGCCAGCAGCTTAGGAGACAGAGGAGAGGCTTTCTTT. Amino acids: CASSLGDRGEAFF.

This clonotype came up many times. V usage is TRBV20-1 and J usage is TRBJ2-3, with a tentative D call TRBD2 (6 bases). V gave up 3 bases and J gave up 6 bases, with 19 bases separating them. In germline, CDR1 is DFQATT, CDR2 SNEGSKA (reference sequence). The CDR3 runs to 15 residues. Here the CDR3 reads CSARVTSYPVDTQYF. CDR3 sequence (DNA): TGCAGTGCTAGGGTTACTAGCTACCCCGTGGATACGCAGTATTTT.

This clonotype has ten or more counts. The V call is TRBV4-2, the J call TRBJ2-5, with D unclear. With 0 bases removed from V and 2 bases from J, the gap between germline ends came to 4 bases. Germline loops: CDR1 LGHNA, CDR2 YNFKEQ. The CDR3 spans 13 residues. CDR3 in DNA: TGTGCCAGCAGCCAAGACAGACAAGAGACCCAGTACTTC. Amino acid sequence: CASSQDRQETQYF.

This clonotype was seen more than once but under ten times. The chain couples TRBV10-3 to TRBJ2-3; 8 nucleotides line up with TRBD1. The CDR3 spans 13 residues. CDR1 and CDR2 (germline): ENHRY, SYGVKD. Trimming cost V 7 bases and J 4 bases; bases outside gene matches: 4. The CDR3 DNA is TGTGCCATCACCACGGACAGGGCAGATACGCAGTATTTT. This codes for CAITTDRADTQYF.

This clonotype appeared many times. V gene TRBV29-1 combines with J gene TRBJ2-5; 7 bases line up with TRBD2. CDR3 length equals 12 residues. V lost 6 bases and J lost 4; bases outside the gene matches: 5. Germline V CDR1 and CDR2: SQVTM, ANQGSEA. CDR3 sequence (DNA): TGCAGCGTGGGGGGGGTCCGAGAGACCCAGTACTTC. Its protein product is CSVGGVRETQYF. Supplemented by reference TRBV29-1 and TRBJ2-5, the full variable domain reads SAVISQKPSRDICQRGTSLTIQCQVDSQVTMMFWYRQQPGQSLTLIATANQGSEATYESGFVIDKFPISRPNLTFSTLTVSNMSPEDSSIYLCSVGGVRETQYFGPGTRLLVL.

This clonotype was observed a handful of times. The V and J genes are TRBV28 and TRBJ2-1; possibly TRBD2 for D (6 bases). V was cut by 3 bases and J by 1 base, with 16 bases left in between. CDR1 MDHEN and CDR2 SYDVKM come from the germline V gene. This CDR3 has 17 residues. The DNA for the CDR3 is TGTGCCAGCAGTTTGGGTCGTAGCGGAGCTTCCTACAATGAGCAGTTCTTC. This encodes CASSLGRSGASYNEQFF.

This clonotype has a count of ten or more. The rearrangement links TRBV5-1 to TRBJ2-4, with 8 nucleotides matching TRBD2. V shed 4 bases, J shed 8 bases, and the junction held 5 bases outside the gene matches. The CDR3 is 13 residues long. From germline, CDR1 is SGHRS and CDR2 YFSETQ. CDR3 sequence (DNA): TGCGCCAGCAGCCCGGGACTAGTGTACATTCAGTACTTC. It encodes CASSPGLVYIQYF.

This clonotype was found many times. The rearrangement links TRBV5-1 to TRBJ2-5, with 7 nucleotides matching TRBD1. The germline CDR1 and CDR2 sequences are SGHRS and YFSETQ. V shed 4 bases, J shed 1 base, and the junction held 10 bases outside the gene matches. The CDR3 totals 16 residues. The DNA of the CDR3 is TGCGCCAGCAGCCCTGGGACAGTCTACGCCCAAGAGACCCAGTACTTC. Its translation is CASSPGTVYAQETQYF.

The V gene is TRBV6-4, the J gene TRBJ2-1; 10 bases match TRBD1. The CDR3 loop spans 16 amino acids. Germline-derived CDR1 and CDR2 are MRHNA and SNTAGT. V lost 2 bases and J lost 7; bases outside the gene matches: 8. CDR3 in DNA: TGTGCCAGCAGTGACCTCGGGGGGACAGGGGCAAATGAGCAGTTCTTC. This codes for CASSDLGGTGANEQFF.

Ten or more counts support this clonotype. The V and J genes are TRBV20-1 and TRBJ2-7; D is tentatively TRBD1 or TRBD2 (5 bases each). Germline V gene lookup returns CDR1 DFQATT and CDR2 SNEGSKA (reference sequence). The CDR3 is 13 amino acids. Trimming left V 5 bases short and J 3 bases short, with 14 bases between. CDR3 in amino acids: CSASSGPGYEQYF. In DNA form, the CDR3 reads TGCAGTGCTTCATCGGGACCCGGCTACGAGCAGTACTTC.

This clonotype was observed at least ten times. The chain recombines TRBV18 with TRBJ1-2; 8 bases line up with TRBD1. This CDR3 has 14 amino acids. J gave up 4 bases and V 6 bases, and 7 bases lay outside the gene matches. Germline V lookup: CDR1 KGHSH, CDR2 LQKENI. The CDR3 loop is CASSSDRASYGYTF. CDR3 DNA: TGTGCCAGCTCGTCGGACAGGGCGTCCTATGGCTACACCTTC.

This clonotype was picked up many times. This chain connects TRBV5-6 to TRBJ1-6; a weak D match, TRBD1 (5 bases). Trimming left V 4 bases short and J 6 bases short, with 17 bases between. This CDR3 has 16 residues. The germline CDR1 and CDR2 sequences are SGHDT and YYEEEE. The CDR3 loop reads CASSPPGPSFNSPLHF. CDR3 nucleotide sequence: TGTGCCAGCAGCCCGCCGGGACCGTCGTTTAATTCACCCCTCCACTTT.

CDR3 sequence (DNA): TGTGCCAGCAGCACCAACAGGGGAGGGAGGACAGATACGCAGTATTTT. This translates into CASSTNRGGRTDTQYF. The chain joins TRBV7-2 to TRBJ2-3; possibly TRBD1 or TRBD2 for D (7 bases each). Trimming shortened V by 5 bases and J by 3 bases, and 18 bases separated the two germline ends. The CDR3 runs to 16 residues. The germline V gene has CDR1 SGHTA and CDR2 FQGNSA.

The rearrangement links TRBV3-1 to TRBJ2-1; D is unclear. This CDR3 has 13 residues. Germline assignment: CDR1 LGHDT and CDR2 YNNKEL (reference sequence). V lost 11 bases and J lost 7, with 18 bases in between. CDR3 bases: TGTGCCTGGAGTCTCCTAGGACCGAATGAGCAGTTCTTC. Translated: CAWSLLGPNEQFF.

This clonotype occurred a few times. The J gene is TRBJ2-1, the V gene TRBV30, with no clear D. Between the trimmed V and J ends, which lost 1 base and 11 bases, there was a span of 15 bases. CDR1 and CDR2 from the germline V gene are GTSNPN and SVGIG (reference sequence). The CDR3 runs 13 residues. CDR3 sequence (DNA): TGTGCCTGGAGTGGGGTAGAAGGACGGAAGCAGTTCTTC. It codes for CAWSGVEGRKQFF.

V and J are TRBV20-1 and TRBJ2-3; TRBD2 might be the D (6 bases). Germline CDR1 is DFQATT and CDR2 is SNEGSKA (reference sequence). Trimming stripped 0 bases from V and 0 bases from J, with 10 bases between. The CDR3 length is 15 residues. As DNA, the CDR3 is TGCAGTGCTAGAGATGGGGGGACTAGCACAGATACGCAGTATTTT. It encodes CSARDGGTSTDTQYF.

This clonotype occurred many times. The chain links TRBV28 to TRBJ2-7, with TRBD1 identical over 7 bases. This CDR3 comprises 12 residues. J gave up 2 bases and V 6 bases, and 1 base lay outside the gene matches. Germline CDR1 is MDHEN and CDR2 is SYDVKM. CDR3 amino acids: CASRTGTYEQYF. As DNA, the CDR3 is TGTGCCAGCAGGACAGGGACCTACGAGCAGTACTTC.

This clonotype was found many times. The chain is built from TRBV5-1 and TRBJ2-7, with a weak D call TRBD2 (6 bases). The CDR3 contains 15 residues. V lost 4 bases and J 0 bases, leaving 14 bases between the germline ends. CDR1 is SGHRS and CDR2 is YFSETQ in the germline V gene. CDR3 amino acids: CASSPAGSISYEQYF. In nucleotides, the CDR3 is TGCGCCAGCAGCCCCGCGGGGTCAATCTCCTACGAGCAGTACTTC.

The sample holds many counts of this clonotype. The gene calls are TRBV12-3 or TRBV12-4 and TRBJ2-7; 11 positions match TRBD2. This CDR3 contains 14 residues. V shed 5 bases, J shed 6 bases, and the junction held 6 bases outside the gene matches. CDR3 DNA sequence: TGTGCCAGCAGTCCTAGCGGGAGGATGGGCGAGCAGTACTTC. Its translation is CASSPSGRMGEQYF.

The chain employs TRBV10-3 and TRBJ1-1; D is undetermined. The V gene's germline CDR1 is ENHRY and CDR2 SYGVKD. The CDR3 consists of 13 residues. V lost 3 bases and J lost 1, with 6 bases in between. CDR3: CAISDSRNTEAFF. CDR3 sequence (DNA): TGTGCCATCAGTGACAGTAGGAACACTGAAGCTTTCTTT.

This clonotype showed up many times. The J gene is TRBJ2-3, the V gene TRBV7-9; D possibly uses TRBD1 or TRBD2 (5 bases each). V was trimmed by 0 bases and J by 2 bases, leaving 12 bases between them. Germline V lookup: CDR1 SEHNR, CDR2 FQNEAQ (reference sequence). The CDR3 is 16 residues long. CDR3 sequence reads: CASSLAMGDSTDTQYF. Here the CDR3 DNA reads TGTGCCAGCAGCTTAGCTATGGGGGATTCCACAGATACGCAGTATTTT.

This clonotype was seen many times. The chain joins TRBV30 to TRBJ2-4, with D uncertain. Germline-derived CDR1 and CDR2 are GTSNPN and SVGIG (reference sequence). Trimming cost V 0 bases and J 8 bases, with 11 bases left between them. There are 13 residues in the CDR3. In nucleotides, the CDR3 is TGTGCCTGGAGTGTACGTGCAAGAGACATTCAGTACTTC. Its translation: CAWSVRARDIQYF.

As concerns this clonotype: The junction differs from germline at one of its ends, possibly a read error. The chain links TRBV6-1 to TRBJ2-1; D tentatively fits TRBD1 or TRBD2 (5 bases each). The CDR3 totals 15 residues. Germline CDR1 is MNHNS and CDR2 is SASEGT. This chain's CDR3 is CASSRGVPSYNDQFF. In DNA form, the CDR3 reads TGTGCCAGCAGTCGAGGGGTACCCTCCTACAATGATCAGTTCTTC.

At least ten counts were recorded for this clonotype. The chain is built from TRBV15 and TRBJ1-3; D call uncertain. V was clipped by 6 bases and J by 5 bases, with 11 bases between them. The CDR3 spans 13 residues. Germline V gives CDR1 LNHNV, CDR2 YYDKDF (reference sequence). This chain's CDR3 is CATSREDRNTIYF. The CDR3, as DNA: TGTGCCACCAGTCGGGAGGACCGAAACACCATATATTTT.